This is a list of T cell receptor beta chains from one sample in a study of monozygotic twins with inflammatory bowel disease. TCRdb derives one entry per CDR3 protein from the 5' RACE reads, leaving out DNA. The specimen's table records fewer than 350,000 distinct CDR3 sequences. Sequenced input: blood. These receptors were taken from a human donor with ulcerative colitis or Crohn's disease, or a healthy co-twin of an affected twin (not recorded which). The CDR3 runs from the conserved cysteine through the conserved F or W.

J	V	CDR3
TRBJ2-3	TRBV29-1	CSVARDRGGGADTQYF
TRBJ1-1	TRBV14	CASSHDARWNTEAFF
TRBJ2-7	TRBV28	CASSSDILQYF
TRBJ2-7	TRBV5-1	CASSNPGQNEQYF
TRBJ2-7	TRBV20-1	CSARDQMGHPSEQYF
TRBJ2-5	TRBV20-1	CRGGVMGPEGETQYF
TRBJ2-2	TRBV12-3/TRBV12-4	CASSPIDGELFF
TRBJ2-2	TRBV10-2	CASSEALNTGELFF
TRBJ2-1	TRBV11-3	CASSSGLAGVNNYNEQFF
TRBJ2-7	TRBV20-1	CSARDRGISYEQYF
TRBJ2-5	TRBV7-2	CASSLAGGMGETQYF
TRBJ1-4	TRBV29-1	CSGATAGEKLFF
TRBJ1-1	TRBV30	CAWSPGVMNTEAFF
TRBJ2-1	TRBV19	CAHPEELVCNDEQFF
TRBJ1-2	TRBV29-1	CSVAKGLNYGYTF
TRBJ1-6	TRBV9	CASSVAPTGSSNSPLHF
TRBJ2-1	TRBV7-3	CASSTKAGVDNEQFF
TRBJ1-2	TRBV5-6	CASSLVRTRGYTF
TRBJ2-7	TRBV30	CAWSGLVGRAYEQYF
TRBJ2-3	TRBV7-2	CASSLARTNTQYF
TRBJ1-5	TRBV19	CASSPRRDQPQHF
TRBJ2-7	TRBV3-1	CASSPNNEQYF
TRBJ2-1	TRBV7-8	CASSLRAGPWNEQFF
TRBJ2-1	TRBV30	CAWSRGGYPGEQFF
TRBJ2-3	TRBV13	CASSLGRNPGADTQYF
TRBJ2-6	TRBV19	CASAPWGGANVLTF
TRBJ1-2	TRBV7-8	CASSPPLSWQGSGYTF
TRBJ2-1	TRBV3-1	CASSQGRGNEQFF
TRBJ2-3	TRBV7-2	CASSPHWADTQYF